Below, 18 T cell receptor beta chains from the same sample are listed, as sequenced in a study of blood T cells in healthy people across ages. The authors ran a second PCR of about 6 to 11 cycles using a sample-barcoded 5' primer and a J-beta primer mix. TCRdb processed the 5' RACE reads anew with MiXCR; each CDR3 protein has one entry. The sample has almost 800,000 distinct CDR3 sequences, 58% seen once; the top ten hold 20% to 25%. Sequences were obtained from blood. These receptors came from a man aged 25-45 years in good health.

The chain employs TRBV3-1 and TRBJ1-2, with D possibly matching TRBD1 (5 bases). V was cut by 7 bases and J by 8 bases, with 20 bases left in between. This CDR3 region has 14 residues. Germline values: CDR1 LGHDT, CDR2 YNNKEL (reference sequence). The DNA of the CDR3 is TGTGCCAGCACCCCAGCGGGCAGGGTCGGCGGCTACACCTTC. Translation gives CASTPAGRVGGYTF.

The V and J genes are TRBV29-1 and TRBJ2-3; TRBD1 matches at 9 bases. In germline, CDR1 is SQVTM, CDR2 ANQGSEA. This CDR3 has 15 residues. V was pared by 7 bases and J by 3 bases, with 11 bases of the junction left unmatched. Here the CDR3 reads CSAEQGADRTDTQYF. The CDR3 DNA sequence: TGCAGCGCCGAACAGGGGGCGGACAGGACAGATACGCAGTATTTT.

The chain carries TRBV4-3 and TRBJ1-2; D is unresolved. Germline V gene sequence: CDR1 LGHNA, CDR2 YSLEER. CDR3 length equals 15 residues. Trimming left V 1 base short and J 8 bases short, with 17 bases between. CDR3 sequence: CASSQVLSRAGGYTF. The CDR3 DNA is TGCGCCAGCAGCCAAGTTCTTTCGAGGGCTGGCGGCTACACCTTC.

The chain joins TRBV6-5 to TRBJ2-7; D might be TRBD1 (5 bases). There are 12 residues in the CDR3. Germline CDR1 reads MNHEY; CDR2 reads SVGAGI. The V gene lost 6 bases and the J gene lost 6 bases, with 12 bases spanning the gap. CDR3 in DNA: TGTGCCAGCAGAGCAGGGTTGGGCGAGCAGTACTTC. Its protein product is CASRAGLGEQYF.

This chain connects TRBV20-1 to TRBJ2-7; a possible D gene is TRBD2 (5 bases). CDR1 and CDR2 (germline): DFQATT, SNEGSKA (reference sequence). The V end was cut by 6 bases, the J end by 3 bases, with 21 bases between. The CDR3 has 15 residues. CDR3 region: CSATEGGTSHYEQYF. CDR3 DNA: TGCAGTGCCACTGAGGGTGGCACCTCTCACTACGAGCAGTACTTC.

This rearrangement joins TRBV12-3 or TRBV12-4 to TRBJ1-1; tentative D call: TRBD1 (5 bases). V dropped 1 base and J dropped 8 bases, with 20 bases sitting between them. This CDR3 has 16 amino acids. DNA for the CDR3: TGTGCCAGCAGTTTAGGGTCTCGCAGGGCTGATCCAGAAGCTTTCTTT. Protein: CASSLGSRRADPEAFF.

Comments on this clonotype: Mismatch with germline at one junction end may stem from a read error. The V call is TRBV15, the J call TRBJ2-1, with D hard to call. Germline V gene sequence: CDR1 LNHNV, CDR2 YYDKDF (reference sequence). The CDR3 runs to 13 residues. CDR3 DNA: TGTGCCGCCAGCAGACCTATCGGCAATGAGCAGTTCTTC. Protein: CAASRPIGNEQFF.

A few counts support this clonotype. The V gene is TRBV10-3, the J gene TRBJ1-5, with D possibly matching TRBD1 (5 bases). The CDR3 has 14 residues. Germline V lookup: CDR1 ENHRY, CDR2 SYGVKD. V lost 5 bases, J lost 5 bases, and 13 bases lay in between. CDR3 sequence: CAISLQGNDQPQHF. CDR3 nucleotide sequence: TGTGCCATCAGTCTTCAGGGTAATGATCAGCCCCAGCATTTT.

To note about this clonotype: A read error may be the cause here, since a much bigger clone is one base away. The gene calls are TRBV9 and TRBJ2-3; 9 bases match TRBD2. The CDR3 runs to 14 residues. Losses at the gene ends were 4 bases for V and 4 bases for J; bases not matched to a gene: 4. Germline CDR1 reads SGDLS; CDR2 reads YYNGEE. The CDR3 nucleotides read TGTGCCAGCAGCTTTAGCGGGAGCGCAGATACGCAGTATTTT. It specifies CASSFSGSADTQYF.

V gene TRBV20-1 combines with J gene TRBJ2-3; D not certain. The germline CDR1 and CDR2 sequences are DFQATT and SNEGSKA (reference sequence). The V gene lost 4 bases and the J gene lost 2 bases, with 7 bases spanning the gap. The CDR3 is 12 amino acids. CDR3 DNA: TGCAGTGCTAAGATCAACACAGATACGCAGTATTTT. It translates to CSAKINTDTQYF.

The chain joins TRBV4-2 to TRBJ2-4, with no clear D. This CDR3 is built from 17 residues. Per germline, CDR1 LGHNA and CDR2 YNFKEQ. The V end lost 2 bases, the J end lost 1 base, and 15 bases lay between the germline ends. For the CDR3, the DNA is TGTGCCAGCAGCCAAATTCTCGAGACACTCGCCAAAAACATTCAGTACTTC. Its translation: CASSQILETLAKNIQYF.

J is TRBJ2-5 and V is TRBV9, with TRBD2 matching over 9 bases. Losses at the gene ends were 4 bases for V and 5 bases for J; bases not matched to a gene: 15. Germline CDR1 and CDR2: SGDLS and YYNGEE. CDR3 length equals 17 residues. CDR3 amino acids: CASSLGGLAGFGETQYF. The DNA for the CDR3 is TGTGCCAGCAGCCTCGGAGGGCTAGCGGGATTTGGGGAGACCCAGTACTTC. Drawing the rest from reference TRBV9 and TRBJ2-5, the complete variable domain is DSGVTQTPKHLITATGQRVTLRCSPRSGDLSVYWYQQSLDQGLQFLIQYYNGEERAKGNILERFSAQQFPDLHSELNLSSLELGDSALYFCASSLGGLAGFGETQYFGPGTRLLVL.

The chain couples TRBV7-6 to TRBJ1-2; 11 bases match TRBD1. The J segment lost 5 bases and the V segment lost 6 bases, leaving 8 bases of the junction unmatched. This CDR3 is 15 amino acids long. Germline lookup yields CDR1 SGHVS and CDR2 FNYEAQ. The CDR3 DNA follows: TGTGCCAGCAGTGGACAGGGGGCAACCACTTATGGCTACACCTTC. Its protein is CASSGQGATTYGYTF.

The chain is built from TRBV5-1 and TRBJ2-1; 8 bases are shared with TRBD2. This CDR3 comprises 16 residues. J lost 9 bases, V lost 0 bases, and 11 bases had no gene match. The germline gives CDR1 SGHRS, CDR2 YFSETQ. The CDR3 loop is CASSLAGGGINTEQFF. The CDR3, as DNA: TGCGCCAGCAGCTTGGCGGGAGGGGGAATAAACACTGAGCAGTTCTTC.

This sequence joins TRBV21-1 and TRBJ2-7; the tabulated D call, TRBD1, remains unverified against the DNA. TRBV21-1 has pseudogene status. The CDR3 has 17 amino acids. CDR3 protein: CASSARRDRGIMCEQYF. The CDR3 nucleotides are TGTGCCAGCAGCGCCCGTAGGGACAGGGGTATCATGTGCGAGCAGTACTTC.

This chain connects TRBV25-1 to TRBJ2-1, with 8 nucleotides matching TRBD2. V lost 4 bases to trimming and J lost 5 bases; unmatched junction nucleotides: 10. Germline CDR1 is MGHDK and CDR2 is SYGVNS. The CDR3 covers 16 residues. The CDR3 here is CASSGGSGIGNNEQFF. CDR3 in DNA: TGTGCCAGCAGTGGAGGTAGCGGGATCGGGAACAATGAGCAGTTCTTC.

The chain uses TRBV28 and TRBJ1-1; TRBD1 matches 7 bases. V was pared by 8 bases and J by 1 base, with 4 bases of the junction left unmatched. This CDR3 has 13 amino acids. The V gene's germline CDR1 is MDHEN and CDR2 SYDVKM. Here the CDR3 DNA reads TGTGCCAGCGGGGACAGCTGGAACACTGAAGCTTTCTTT. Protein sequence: CASGDSWNTEAFF.

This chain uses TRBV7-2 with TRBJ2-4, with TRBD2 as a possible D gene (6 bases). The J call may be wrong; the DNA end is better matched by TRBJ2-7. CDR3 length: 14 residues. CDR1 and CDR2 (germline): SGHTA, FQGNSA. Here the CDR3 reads CASHGSGSFNEQYF. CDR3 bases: TGTGCCAGCCATGGATCCGGGAGTTTCAACGAGCAGTACTTC.